These 16 T cell receptor beta chains share one sample of origin, sequenced in a study of T cell responses to AZD1222 COVID-19 vaccine. Measured with immunoSEQ multiplex PCR; TCRdb has only the in-frame clones, and not every one. The sample yields some 120,000 clones, 91% seen once. Material: peripheral blood, obtained on day 0 of AZD1222 vaccination. Source of these receptors: an adult in good health.

The V call is TRBV5-1, the J call TRBJ1-2, with D perhaps matching TRBD1 (5 bases). Germline V gene sequence: CDR1 SGHRS, CDR2 YFSETQ. The ends were cut back, 1 base at V and 4 bases at J, with 14 bases in the middle. CDR3 length equals 15 residues. CDR3 sequence reads: CASSLTRGGTYGYTF. As DNA, the CDR3 is TGCGCCAGCAGCTTGACTCGTGGGGGGACCTATGGCTACACCTTC.

This rearrangement joins TRBV19 to TRBJ1-5; D remains unclear. CDR1 is LNHDA and CDR2 is SQIVND in the germline V gene (reference sequence). This CDR3 comprises 17 residues. V was clipped by 5 bases and J by 0 bases, with 17 bases between them. The CDR3: CASSYGPKTYSNQPQHF. The CDR3 DNA reads TGTGCCAGTAGTTATGGACCGAAGACGTATAGCAATCAGCCCCAGCATTTT.

With regard to this clone: The sample holds other DNA sequences that translate to the same CDR3. The rearrangement joins TRBV7-9 to TRBJ2-2; D gene ambiguous. The CDR3 covers 12 residues. Germline V gene lookup returns CDR1 SEHNR and CDR2 FQNEAQ (reference sequence). V was shortened by 4 bases and J by 5 bases, with 5 bases between the two germline ends. The CDR3 DNA reads TGTGCCAGCAGCTCAGGTACCGGGGAGCTGTTTTTT. Translating it yields CASSSGTGELFF.

J is TRBJ2-3 and V is TRBV9, with 13 bases fitting TRBD2. Germline CDR1 SGDLS, CDR2 YYNGEE. The V gene end was trimmed by 2 bases and the J gene end by 4 bases; junction bases not matched to a gene: 7. The length of the CDR3 is 17 residues. The CDR3 DNA is TGTGCCAGCAGCGTCACTAGCGGGAGGGCCCAACCAGATACGCAGTATTTT. This sequence encodes CASSVTSGRAQPDTQYF.

V is TRBV29-1 and J is TRBJ1-5; TRBD1 might be the D (6 bases). The germline V gene has CDR1 SQVTM and CDR2 ANQGSEA. V was pared by 4 bases and J by 3 bases, with 10 bases between. The CDR3 has 13 amino acids. CDR3 loop: CSVAAGANQPQHF. CDR3 sequence (DNA): TGCAGCGTTGCGGCAGGGGCCAATCAGCCCCAGCATTTT.

This clone was recorded only once. DNA for the CDR3: TGTGCCAGCAGTTACTCGAGGCTAGGGACTGAAGCTTTCTTT. This encodes CASSYSRLGTEAFF. V and J are TRBV6-5 and TRBJ1-1, with unresolved D. Germline V lookup: CDR1 MNHEY, CDR2 SVGAGI. The V end lost 0 bases, the J end lost 5 bases, and 10 bases lay between the germline ends. The CDR3 sequence is 14 residues long.

The rearrangement uses TRBV2 and TRBJ2-7, with D uncertain. Germline CDR1 is SNHLY and CDR2 is FYNNEI. Trimming stripped 5 bases from V and 5 bases from J, with 7 bases between. The CDR3 runs to 11 residues. Written as DNA, the CDR3 is TGTGCCAGCAGTTCGGACCACGAGCAGTACTTC. This codes for CASSSDHEQYF.

This clone was recorded only once. J is TRBJ2-5 and V is TRBV7-2; D may be TRBD2 (5 bases). The CDR3 loop spans 16 amino acids. CDR1 and CDR2 from the germline V gene are SGHTA and FQGNSA. V lost 0 bases, J lost 5 bases, and 16 bases lay in between. The CDR3 sequence: CASSLARSGGVETQYF. CDR3 bases: TGTGCCAGCAGCTTAGCGCGGAGCGGAGGAGTCGAGACCCAGTACTTC.

The chain links TRBV29-1 to TRBJ1-2; TRBD1 matches at 7 bases. Germline values: CDR1 SQVTM, CDR2 ANQGSEA. CDR3 length: 13 amino acids. Trimming took 6 bases from V and 7 from J; bases not matched to a gene: 11. For the CDR3, the DNA is TGCAGCGTCCGACAGGGTGGTTCCGTTGGCTACACCTTC. Protein: CSVRQGGSVGYTF. The full variable domain, with the rest looked up from reference TRBV29-1 and TRBJ1-2, is SAVISQKPSRDICQRGTSLTIQCQVDSQVTMMFWYRQQPGQSLTLIATANQGSEATYESGFVIDKFPISRPNLTFSTLTVSNMSPEDSSIYLCSVRQGGSVGYTFGSGTRLTVV.

The chain couples TRBV6-5 to TRBJ2-7; TRBD2 matches at 8 bases. CDR1 and CDR2 (germline): MNHEY, SVGAGI. This CDR3 contains 14 residues. J gave up 1 base and V 4 bases, and 3 bases lay outside the gene matches. DNA of the CDR3: TGTGCCAGCAGTTTGACTAGCGATTCCTACGAGCAGTACTTC. It yields the protein CASSLTSDSYEQYF.

The chain joins TRBV6-1 to TRBJ2-5; a weak D match, TRBD2 (7 bases). Germline CDR1 is MNHNS and CDR2 is SASEGT. V lost 0 bases, J lost 2 bases, and 13 bases lay in between. CDR3 length: 16 residues. Written as DNA, the CDR3 is TGTGCCAGCAGTGAAGCTGAGGGAGGGGGTCAAGAGACCCAGTACTTC. Its translation is CASSEAEGGGQETQYF.

This rearrangement joins TRBV30 to TRBJ1-6, with D unresolved. V was clipped by 0 bases and J by 16 bases, with 16 bases between them. Germline V gene sequence: CDR1 GTSNPN, CDR2 SVGIG (reference sequence). CDR3 length: 13 amino acids. CDR3 loop: CAWSVQRIGVLHF. The DNA of the CDR3 is TGTGCCTGGAGTGTACAACGAATCGGGGTTCTCCACTTT.

The chain couples TRBV5-1 to TRBJ1-1; D gene unclear. The germline V gene encodes CDR1 SGHRS and CDR2 YFSETQ. The CDR3 totals 15 residues. Trimming shortened V by 1 base and J by 1 base, and 11 bases separated the two germline ends. In DNA, the CDR3 is TGCGCCAGCAGCTTGTGGTGGAACTCGAACACTGAAGCTTTCTTT. Protein sequence: CASSLWWNSNTEAFF.

The rearrangement uses TRBV12-3 or TRBV12-4 and TRBJ2-5; D is undetermined. Trimming left V 6 bases short and J 7 bases short, with 6 bases between. This CDR3 has 10 amino acids. The CDR3 sequence is CASSLGTQYF. CDR3 coding DNA: TGTGCCAGCAGCCTGGGGACCCAGTACTTC.

This chain uses TRBV6-5 with TRBJ2-1; 8 positions agree with TRBD1. The CDR3 covers 15 residues. Germline CDR1 MNHEY, CDR2 SVGAGI. V trimming: 7 bases; J trimming: 0 bases; junction bases outside the gene matches: 5. DNA for the CDR3: TGTGCCAGCAATTCGGACAGGGCCTCCTACAATGAGCAGTTCTTC. It is translated as CASNSDRASYNEQFF.

The gene calls are TRBV5-1 and TRBJ1-2; 8 nucleotides align to TRBD1. With 4 bases clipped from V and 0 bases from J, the junction kept 8 bases outside the gene matches. Germline V gene sequence: CDR1 SGHRS, CDR2 YFSETQ. This CDR3 is 16 amino acids long. The CDR3 DNA follows: TGCGCCAGCAGCGGGGGGACAGGCCCCACTAACTATGGCTACACCTTC. It is translated as CASSGGTGPTNYGYTF. Drawing the rest from reference TRBV5-1 and TRBJ1-2, the complete variable domain is KAGVTQTPRYLIKTRGQQVTLSCSPISGHRSVSWYQQTPGQGLQFLFEYFSETQRNKGNFPGRFSGRQFSNSRSEMNVSTLELGDSALYLCASSGGTGPTNYGYTFGSGTRLTVV.